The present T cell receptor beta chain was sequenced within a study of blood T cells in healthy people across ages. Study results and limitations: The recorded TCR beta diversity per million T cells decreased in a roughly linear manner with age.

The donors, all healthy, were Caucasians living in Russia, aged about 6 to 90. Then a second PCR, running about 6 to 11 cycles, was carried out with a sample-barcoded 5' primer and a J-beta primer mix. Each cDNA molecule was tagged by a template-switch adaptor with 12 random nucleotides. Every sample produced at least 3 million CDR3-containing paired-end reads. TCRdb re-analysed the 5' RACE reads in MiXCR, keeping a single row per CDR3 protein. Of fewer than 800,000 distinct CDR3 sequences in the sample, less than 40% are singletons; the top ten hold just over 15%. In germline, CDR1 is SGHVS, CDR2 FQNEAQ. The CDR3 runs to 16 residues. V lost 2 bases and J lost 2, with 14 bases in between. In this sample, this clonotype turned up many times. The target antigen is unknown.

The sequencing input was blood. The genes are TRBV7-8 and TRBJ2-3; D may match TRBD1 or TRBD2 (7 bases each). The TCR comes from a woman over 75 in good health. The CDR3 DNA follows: TGTGCCAGCAGCTTAAGGCAGGGGGGGTCCACAGATACGCAGTATTTT. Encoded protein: CASSLRQGGSTDTQYF. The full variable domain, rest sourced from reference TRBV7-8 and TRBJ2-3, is GAGVSQSPRYKVAKRGQDVALRCDPISGHVSLFWYQQALGQGPEFLTYFQNEAQLDKSGLPSDRFFAERPEGSVSTLKIQRTQQEDSAVYLCASSLRQGGSTDTQYFGPGTRLTVL.